This record looks at one T cell receptor beta chain sequence and its context. Its antigen is still unknown. This entry belongs to a study of identical twins. TCRdb reanalysed the 5' RACE reads using MiXCR and keeps one entry per CDR3 protein. The sample records about 240,000 distinct CDR3 sequences, more than 9% being singletons. Germline CDR1 is MNHEY and CDR2 is SVGEGT. The CDR3 runs 11 residues. The ends were cut back, 11 bases at V and 10 bases at J, with 17 bases in the middle. Notes on the study in general: Fewer insertions characterized abundant cord blood beta clonotypes, whereas memory repertoires showed none.

Sequencing was carried out using memory T cells sorted from blood. This clonotype originated in a man aged 50-59 years in good health. V usage is TRBV6-2 or TRBV6-3 and J usage is TRBJ1-1; D call uncertain. CDR3 sequence: CAARDAIGAFF. The CDR3 DNA reads TGTGCCGCACGGGATGCGATTGGAGCTTTCTTT.